This T cell receptor (beta chain) was retrieved from a study of blood T cells in healthy people across ages. Study outcomes and limitations: Without sorted subsets, naive and antigen-experienced compartments could not be conclusively compared.

On this clonotype itself: Its antigen is still unknown. Possible read error: a much larger clone is one base away.

A J-beta primer mix and a sample-barcoded 5' primer were used in a second PCR of about 7 to 12 cycles. The authors tagged each cDNA molecule using a template-switch adaptor with 12 random nucleotides. TCRdb re-derived calls from the 5' RACE reads in MiXCR, one entry per CDR3 protein. The sample shows around 650,000 distinct CDR3 sequences, about 43% of them seen only once. Peripheral blood was drawn, 7.5 to 10 milliliters per donor. Germline V lookup: CDR1 SGHTA, CDR2 FQGNSA. The CDR3 is made up of 15 amino acids. With 4 bases clipped from V and 2 bases from J, the junction kept 6 bases outside the gene matches.

The chain joins TRBV7-2 to TRBJ2-5; 8 positions match TRBD1. This receptor was taken from an elderly man in good health. Specimen: blood. CDR3 in amino acids: CASSSGGGWQETQYF. The CDR3 DNA follows: TGTGCCAGCAGCTCAGGGGGCGGTTGGCAAGAGACCCAGTACTTC. The variable domain in full, with the rest retrieved from reference TRBV7-2 and TRBJ2-5, is GAGVSQSPSNKVTEKGKDVELRCDPISGHTALYWYRQSLGQGLEFLIYFQGNSAPDKSGLPSDRFSAERTGGSVSTLTIQRTQQEDSAVYLCASSSGGGWQETQYFGPGTRLLVL.